This T cell receptor beta chain was obtained from a study of blood T cell repertoires in COVID-19. Study-level information: The United States, Italy and Spain provided the acute and convalescent COVID-19 samples. T cells, B-cell-depleted T cells, or PBMCs provided the cDNA or gDNA that served as material.

The CDR3 covers 16 residues. Germline V CDR1 and CDR2: LNHDA, SQIVND (reference sequence). Trimming left V 3 bases short and J 1 base short, with 10 bases between. Here immunoSEQ multiplex PCR was the method, and the copy in TCRdb shows in-frame clones only, minus some. The table records around 300,000 clones, around 86% of them present only once. Sequencing input: peripheral blood. The receptor was isolated from a human donor in a cohort sampled during active COVID-19. The chain joins TRBV19 to TRBJ2-6, with D possibly being TRBD2 (5 bases). The CDR3 region is CASSIAGGSGANVLTF. The CDR3, as DNA: TGTGCCAGTAGTATCGCCGGCGGGTCTGGGGCCAACGTCCTGACTTTC.